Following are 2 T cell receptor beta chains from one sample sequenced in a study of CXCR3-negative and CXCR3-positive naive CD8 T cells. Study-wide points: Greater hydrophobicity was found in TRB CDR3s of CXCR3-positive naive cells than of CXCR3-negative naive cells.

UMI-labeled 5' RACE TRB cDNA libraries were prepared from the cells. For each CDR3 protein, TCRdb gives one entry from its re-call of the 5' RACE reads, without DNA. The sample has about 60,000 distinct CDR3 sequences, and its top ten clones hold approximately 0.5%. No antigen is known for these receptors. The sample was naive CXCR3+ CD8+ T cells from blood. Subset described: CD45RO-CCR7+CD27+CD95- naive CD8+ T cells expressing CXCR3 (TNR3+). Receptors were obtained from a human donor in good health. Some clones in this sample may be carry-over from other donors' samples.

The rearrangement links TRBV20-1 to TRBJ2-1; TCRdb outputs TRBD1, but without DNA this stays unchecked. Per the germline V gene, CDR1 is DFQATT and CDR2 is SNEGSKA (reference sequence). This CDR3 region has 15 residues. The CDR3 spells CSARDVAQGVNEQFF.

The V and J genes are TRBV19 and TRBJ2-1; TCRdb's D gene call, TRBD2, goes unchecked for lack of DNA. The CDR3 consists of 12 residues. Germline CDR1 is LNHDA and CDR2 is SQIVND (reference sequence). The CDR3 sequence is CASSTLNNEQFF. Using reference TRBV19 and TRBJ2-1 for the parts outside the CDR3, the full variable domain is DGGITQSPKYLFRKEGQNVTLSCEQNLNHDAMYWYRQDPGQGLRLIYYSQIVNDFQKGDIAEGYSVSREKKESFPLTVTSAQKNPTAFYLCASSTLNNEQFFGPGTRLTVL.